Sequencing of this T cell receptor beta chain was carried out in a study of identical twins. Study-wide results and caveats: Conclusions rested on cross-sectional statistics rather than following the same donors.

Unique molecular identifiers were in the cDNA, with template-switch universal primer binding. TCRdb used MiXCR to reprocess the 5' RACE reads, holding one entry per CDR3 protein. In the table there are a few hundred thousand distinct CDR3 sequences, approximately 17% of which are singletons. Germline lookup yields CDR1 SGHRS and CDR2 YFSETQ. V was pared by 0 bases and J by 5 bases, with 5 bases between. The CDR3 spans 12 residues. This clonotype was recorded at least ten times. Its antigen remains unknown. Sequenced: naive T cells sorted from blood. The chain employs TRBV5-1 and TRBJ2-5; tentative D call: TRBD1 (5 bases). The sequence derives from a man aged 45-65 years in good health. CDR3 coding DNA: TGCGCCAGCAGCTTGGAGGGGGAGACCCAGTACTTC. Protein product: CASSLEGETQYF.